The clone carrying this TCR beta chain was seen just once. Assay used: immunoSEQ multiplex PCR; TCRdb lists only in-frame clones, some missing. Seen here are 55,000 to 75,000 clones, 80% to 95% observed once, and the top ten hold approximately 4.5%. This record belongs to a study of technical replicates of blood from a handful of donors. CDR3 length equals 14 residues. Germline V gene sequence: CDR1 SGHNT, CDR2 YYREEE (reference sequence). Trimming shortened V by 1 base and J by 4 bases, and 11 bases separated the two germline ends. The sample was PBMCs. This chain joins TRBV5-4 and TRBJ1-2, with a weak D call TRBD1 (5 bases). The TCR sequence derives from a human donor in good health. Some clones in this sample may be carry-over from other donors' samples. The DNA of the CDR3 is TGTGCCAGCAGCTTGAGACAGAATAGCTATGGCTACACCTTC. This translates into CASSLRQNSYGYTF.